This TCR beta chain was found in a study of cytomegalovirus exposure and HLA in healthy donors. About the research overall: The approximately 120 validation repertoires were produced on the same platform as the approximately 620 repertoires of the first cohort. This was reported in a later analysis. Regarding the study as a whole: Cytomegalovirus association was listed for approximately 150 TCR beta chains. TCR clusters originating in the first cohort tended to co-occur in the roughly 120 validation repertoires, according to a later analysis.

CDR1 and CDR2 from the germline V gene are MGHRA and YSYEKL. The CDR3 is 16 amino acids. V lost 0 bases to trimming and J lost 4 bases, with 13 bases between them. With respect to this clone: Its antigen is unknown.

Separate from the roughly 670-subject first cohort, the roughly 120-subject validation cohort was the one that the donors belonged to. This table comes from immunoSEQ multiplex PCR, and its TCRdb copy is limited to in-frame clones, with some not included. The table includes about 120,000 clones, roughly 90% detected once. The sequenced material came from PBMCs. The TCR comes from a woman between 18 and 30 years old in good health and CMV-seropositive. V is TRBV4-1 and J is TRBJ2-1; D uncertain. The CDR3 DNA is TGCGCCAGCAGCCAAGAACGAGGTCCTTTATACAATGAGCAGTTCTTC. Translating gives CASSQERGPLYNEQFF.